The present T cell receptor beta chain was sequenced within a study of blood T cells in healthy people across ages. Findings and limits, study-wide: Older individuals had lower TCR beta diversity per million T cells (the decline was roughly linear).

Germline V gene data show CDR1 as DFQATT and CDR2 as SNEGSKA (reference sequence). Trimming shortened V by 4 bases and J by 7 bases, and 20 bases separated the two germline ends. CDR3 size: 14 residues. In the case of this clonotype: Its antigen is unknown.

The authors ran a second PCR of 7 to 11 cycles using a sample-barcoded 5' primer and a J-beta primer mix. Each sample provided no less than 2.5 million CDR3-containing paired-end reads. TCRdb itself ran the 5' RACE reads through MiXCR, one entry per CDR3 protein. The table lists about 400,000 distinct CDR3 sequences, roughly half of them singletons. Total RNA was extracted at no less than 5.5 micrograms per sample. Sequenced material: blood. The origin of this receptor is a man in his 60s in good health. This rearrangement joins TRBV20-1 to TRBJ2-7; D possibly corresponds to TRBD2 (6 bases). The CDR3 DNA reads TGCAGTGCTACGGACCCCCTTGGGGGGAATGAGCAGTACTTC. Protein: CSATDPLGGNEQYF.